This TCR beta chain is drawn from a study of tumour-infiltrating T cells in Burkitt lymphoma. Study context: Repertoire clonality predicted overall and progression-free survival.

TCRdb's copy holds only in-frame clones and misses some; the assay was immunoSEQ multiplex PCR. The sample consists of 3,500 to 4,500 clones, 80% to 90% of them appearing once. The CDR3 totals 12 residues. Germline V gene lookup returns CDR1 SGHKS and CDR2 YYEKEE (reference sequence). V was pared by 4 bases and J by 8 bases, with 10 bases between. The sequencing sample was made of tumor tissue. The J gene is TRBJ2-1, the V gene TRBV5-5; no clear D. The receptor was derived from a human donor with diffuse large B-cell lymphoma. Some clones in this sample may be carry-over from other donors' samples. CDR3 coding DNA: TGTGCCAGCAGCGAAAGTTTGGATGAGCAGTTCTTC. Translating it yields CASSESLDEQFF.